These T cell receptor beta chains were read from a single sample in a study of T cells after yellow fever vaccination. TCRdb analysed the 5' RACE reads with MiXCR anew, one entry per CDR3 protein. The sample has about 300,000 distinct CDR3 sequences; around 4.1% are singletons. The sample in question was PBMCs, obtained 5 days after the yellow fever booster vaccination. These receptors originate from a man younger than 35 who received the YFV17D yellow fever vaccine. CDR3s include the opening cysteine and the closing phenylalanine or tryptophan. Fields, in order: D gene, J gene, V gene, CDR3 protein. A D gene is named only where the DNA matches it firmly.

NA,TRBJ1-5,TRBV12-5,CASGREGWSNQPQHF
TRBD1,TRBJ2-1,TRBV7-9,CASSSLLTGRWGNEQFF
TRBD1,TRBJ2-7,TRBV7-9,CASSLQGQGSWYEQYF
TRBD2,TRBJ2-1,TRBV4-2,CASSQVSGGAGNEQFF
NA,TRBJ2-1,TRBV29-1,CSVEGGPYSGFF
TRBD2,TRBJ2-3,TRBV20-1,CSAPQASGGDTQYF
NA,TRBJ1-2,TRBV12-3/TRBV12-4,CASTWGTSDGRGYTF
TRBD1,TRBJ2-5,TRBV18,CASSPYLAQGQETQYF
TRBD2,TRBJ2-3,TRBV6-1,CASRTDSSGGSRGTDTQYF
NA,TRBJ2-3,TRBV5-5,CASSLTWDTQYF